These T cell receptor beta chains were read from a single sample in a study of cytomegalovirus exposure and HLA in healthy donors. Using immunoSEQ multiplex PCR, the repertoire was profiled, and TCRdb retains in-frame clones only, with some absent. The top ten hold around 3.1% of the sample, which has 80,000 or so clones, 77% seen once. The sample consisted of PBMCs. The receptors originated from a man aged 45-65 years in good health and CMV-seropositive. The conserved cysteine and the conserved F or W are not part of the CDR3 here.

>TRBV13|13
ASSSKQGWNTEAF
>TRBV5-6|13
ASGGWGGGTGELF
>TRBV6-1|11
ASTRGMDTEAF
>TRBV2|12
ASSETSSNYGYT
>TRBV14|13
ASSQAAGGHYEQY
>TRBV9|13
ASSVAGTGTYGYT
>TRBV5-1|13
ASSGTSGSTDTQY
>TRBV7-3|12
ASSRTGGPDTQY
>TRBV7-2|15
ASSYGQTASGANVLT
>TRBV7-9|11
ASSTGLIYGYT
>TRBV28|13
ANSRQGGSYNEQF
>TRBV4-1|13
ASSQAAGVGYGYT
>TRBV27|19
ASSLMSPHGPIPSGANGLT
>TRBV29-1|14
SVVTTGTVNTGELF
>TRBV19|13
ASKSGRADTGELF
>TRBV18|14
ASSRGQDLTYNEQF
>TRBV5-8|12
ASSSRGRTDTQY
>TRBV11-2|13
ASSLDGTGIYGYT
>TRBV9|13
ASRGGLGVGNTIY
>TRBV27|12
ASSPGTSGYEQY
>TRBV30|12
AWSVTSGSDEQF
>TRBV4-3|14
ASSQAGISTNEKLF
>TRBV6-5|12
ASRTGGQGNTIY
>TRBV7-8|11
ASSPQGNTEAF
>TRBV19|12
ASSHGGTMSEQY
>TRBV7-8|16
ASSLVGGDFSLAYEQY
>TRBV6-1|14
ASSATLGLGTDTQY
>TRBV7-9|12
ASSQWTSPHEQF
>TRBV18|12
ASSRGDKQNIQY
>TRBV5-6|12
ASSLSRGRETQY
>TRBV4-1|13
ASSQGSQGSGELF
>TRBV18|12
ASSGTRNTGELF
>TRBV11-2|12
ASRFTVRGYEQY
>TRBV5-1|13
ASGTGILNTGELF
>TRBV6-1|10
ASSSGRETQY
>TRBV7-7|10
ASSLNGNEQF
>TRBV7-2|11
ASSLTGTGGYT
>TRBV23-1|15
ASAGLAGDGGPDTQY
>TRBV2|13
ASITTGYSSSPLH
>TRBV30|9
AWSESGREY
>TRBV7-9|12
ASSPGWGGLEQF
>TRBV9|15
ASSVLAGGPGTGELF
>TRBV7-9|10
ASNKGVTEAF
>TRBV6-5|10
ATQGGNYGYT
>TRBV5-4|13
ASSPPGTPSYEQY
>TRBV7-9|13
SSSPLEGITDTQY
>TRBV10-3|12
AISDSGSGDEQY
>TRBV4-2|17
ASSQLDSGRGVSYNEQF
>TRBV6-5|14
ASSSELAGAVGELF
>TRBV19|12
ASSIVGGSTEAF